This TCR beta chain is drawn from a study of identical twins. CDR1 and CDR2 from the germline V gene are DFQATT and SNEGSKA (reference sequence). The CDR3 totals 11 residues. Trimming removed 4 bases at V and 4 bases at J, with 7 bases between. A universal primer binding site was introduced by template switching. The final cDNA contained unique molecular identifiers. TCRdb re-called the 5' RACE reads through MiXCR, storing one row per CDR3 protein. In the table there are hundreds of thousands of distinct CDR3 sequences, approximately 20% of which are singletons. Study-wide points: Models, which agreed with sharing between unrelated individuals, nonetheless underestimated the out-of-frame TCR alpha sharing seen in monozygotic twins. Twins' surplus sharing was weaker for beta out-of-frame sequences. Cross-sectional statistical analysis was relied on for the conclusions, without the same donors being followed.

Points on this clonotype: Antigen specificity is unknown.

In addition, the sample was reused for a study of yellow fever vaccine responses in identical twins.

The TCR originated in a woman between 18 and 29 years old in good health. The sample consisted of CD4+ T cells sorted from blood. The V and J genes are TRBV20-1 and TRBJ1-2; no clear D. CDR3: CSATGSYGYTF. The CDR3 nucleotides read TGCAGTGCTACCGGATCCTATGGCTACACCTTC.